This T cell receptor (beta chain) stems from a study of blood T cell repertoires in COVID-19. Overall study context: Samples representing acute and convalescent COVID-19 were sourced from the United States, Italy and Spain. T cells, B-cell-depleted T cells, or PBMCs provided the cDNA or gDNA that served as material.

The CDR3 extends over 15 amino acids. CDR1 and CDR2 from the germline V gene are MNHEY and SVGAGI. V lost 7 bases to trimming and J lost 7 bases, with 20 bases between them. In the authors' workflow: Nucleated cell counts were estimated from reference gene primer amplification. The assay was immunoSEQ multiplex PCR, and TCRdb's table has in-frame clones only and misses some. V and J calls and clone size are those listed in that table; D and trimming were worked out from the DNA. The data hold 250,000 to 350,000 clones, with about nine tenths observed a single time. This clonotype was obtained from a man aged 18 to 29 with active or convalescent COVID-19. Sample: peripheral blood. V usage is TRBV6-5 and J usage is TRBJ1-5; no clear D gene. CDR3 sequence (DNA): TGTGCCAGCACCCTCCCCAGCGGAGGGAGACAGCCCCAGCATTTT. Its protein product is CASTLPSGGRQPQHF.